This T cell receptor (beta chain) was sequenced for a study of cytomegalovirus exposure and HLA in healthy donors. At the level of the study: Earlier sequencing of some 170 million T cells yielded approximately 120 million unique TCR beta sequences. Study observations and caveats: Confirmation in vitro established that a few CMV-associated chains were specific for CMV antigens.

The CDR3 has 16 residues. Germline-derived CDR1 and CDR2 are LNHNV and YYDKDF (reference sequence). The PCR was carried out with 60 Vbeta primers and 13 Jbeta primers. This table comes from immunoSEQ multiplex PCR, and its TCRdb copy is limited to in-frame clones, with some not included. The sample contains 150,000 or so clones, 80% to 85% of which appear only once. Concerning this clone: Its specificity is not known.

The rearrangement uses TRBV15 and TRBJ2-5, with 7 bases fitting TRBD2. The J call is doubtful: the DNA matches TRBJ2-7 better. This clonotype was obtained from a man younger than 35 in good health and CMV-seronegative. Sample: PBMCs. The CDR3 DNA sequence: TGTGCCACCAGCCTCCCTTGGGGAGGGAGCCACTACGAGCAGTACTTC. This sequence encodes CATSLPWGGSHYEQYF.